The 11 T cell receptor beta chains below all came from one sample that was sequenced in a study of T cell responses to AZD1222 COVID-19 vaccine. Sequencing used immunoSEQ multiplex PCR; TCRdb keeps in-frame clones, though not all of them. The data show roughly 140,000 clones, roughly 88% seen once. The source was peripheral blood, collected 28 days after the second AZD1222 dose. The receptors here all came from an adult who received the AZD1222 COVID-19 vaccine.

The CDR3 DNA reads TGTGCCAGCAGCGTAGCCTCTCCGGGACAGGGCTATGGCTACACCTTC. Translated, it gives CASSVASPGQGYGYTF. The chain joins TRBV9 to TRBJ1-2, with 9 bases aligning to TRBD1. The CDR3 consists of 16 residues. Germline V CDR1 and CDR2: SGDLS, YYNGEE. Trimming took 0 bases from V and 4 from J; bases not matched to a gene: 7.

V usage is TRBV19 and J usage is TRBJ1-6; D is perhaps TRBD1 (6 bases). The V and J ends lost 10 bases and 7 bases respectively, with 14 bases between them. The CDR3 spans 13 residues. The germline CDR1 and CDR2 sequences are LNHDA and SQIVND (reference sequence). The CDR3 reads CATGNRENSPLHF. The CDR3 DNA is TGTGCCACCGGGAACAGGGAAAATTCACCCCTCCACTTT.

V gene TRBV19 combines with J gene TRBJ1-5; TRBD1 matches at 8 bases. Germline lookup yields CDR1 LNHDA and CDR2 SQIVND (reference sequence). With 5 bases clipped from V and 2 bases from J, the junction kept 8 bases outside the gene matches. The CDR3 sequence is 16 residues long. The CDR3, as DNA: TGTGCCAGTAGTTTATCTGGACAGGGCCGCAATCAGCCCCAGCATTTT. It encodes CASSLSGQGRNQPQHF.

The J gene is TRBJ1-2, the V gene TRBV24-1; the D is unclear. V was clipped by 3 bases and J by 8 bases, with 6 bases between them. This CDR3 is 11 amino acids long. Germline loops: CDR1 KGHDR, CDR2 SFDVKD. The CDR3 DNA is TGTGCCACCAGTGATACCAGAGGCTACACCTTC. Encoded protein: CATSDTRGYTF.

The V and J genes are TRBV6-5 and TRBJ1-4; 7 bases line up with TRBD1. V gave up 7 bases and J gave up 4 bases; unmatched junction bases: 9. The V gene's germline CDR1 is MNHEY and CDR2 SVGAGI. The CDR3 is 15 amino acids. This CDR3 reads CASTRTGDFNEKLFF. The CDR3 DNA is TGTGCCAGCACTCGAACAGGGGATTTTAATGAAAAACTGTTTTTT.

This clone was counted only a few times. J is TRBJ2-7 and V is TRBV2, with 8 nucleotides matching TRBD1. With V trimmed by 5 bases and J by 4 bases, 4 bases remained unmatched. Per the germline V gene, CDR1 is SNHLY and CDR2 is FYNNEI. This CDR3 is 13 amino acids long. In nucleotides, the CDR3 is TGTGCCAGCAGTCCCGGGACAGGATACGAGCAGTACTTC. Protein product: CASSPGTGYEQYF.

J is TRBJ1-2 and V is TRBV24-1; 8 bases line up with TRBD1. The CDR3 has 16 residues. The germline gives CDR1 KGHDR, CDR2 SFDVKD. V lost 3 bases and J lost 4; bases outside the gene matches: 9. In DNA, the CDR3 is TGTGCCACCAGTGATCCTCGTGGGGACAGGCCCTATGGCTACACCTTC. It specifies CATSDPRGDRPYGYTF.

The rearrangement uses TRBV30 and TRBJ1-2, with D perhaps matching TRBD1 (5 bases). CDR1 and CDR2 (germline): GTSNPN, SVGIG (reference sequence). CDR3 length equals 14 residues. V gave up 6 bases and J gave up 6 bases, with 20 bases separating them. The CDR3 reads CACLTTGRANGYTF. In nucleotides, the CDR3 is TGTGCCTGCCTCACGACGGGCAGGGCGAATGGCTACACCTTC.

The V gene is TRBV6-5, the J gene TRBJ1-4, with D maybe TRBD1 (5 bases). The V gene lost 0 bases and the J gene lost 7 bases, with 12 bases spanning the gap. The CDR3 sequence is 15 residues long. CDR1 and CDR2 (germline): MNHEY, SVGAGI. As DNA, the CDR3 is TGTGCCAGCAGTTACTCCAGTCAGGGAGTTGAAAAACTGTTTTTT. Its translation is CASSYSSQGVEKLFF.

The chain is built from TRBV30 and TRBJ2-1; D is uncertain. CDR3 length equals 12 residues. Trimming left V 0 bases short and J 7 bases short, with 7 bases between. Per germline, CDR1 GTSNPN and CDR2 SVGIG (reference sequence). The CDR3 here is CAWSVGRNEQFF. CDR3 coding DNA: TGTGCCTGGAGTGTCGGTCGGAATGAGCAGTTCTTC.

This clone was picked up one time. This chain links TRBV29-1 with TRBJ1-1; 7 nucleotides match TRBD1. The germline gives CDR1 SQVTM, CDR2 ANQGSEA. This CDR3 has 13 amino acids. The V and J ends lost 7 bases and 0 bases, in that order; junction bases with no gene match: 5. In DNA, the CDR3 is TGCAGCGGCGACAGGGAAATGAACACTGAAGCTTTCTTT. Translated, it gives CSGDREMNTEAFF.